Below are 9 T cell receptor beta chains sequenced from a single sample in a study of T cell repertoires in cytomegalovirus infection. TCRdb re-called the reads with MiXCR, one entry per CDR3 protein. In the table there are approximately 190,000 distinct CDR3 sequences, 28% of which are singletons. The sample comprised PBMCs. The receptors come from a human donor in good health (CMV status not recorded). Some clones in this sample may be carry-over from other donors' samples.

In this sample, this clonotype turned up once. The chain combines TRBV5-1 with TRBJ1-1, with D perhaps TRBD1 (6 bases). The V and J ends lost 0 bases and 1 base respectively, with 13 bases between them. Per germline, CDR1 SGHRS and CDR2 YFSETQ. The CDR3 length is 16 residues. CDR3 sequence (DNA): TGCGCCAGCAGCTTGGTCGGGGGCGCTGAGAACACTGAAGCTTTCTTT. It encodes CASSLVGGAENTEAFF.

Written as DNA, the CDR3 is TGCAGCGTTCGGATAGCGGGGGGCACAGATACGCAGTATTTT. Translating it yields CSVRIAGGTDTQYF. The V gene is TRBV29-1, the J gene TRBJ2-3; the match to TRBD2 covers 9 bases. In germline, CDR1 is SQVTM, CDR2 ANQGSEA. CDR3 length: 14 amino acids. After removal of 5 bases from V and 1 base from J, the junction contained 4 bases not matched to a gene.

This clonotype was observed at least ten times. This chain joins TRBV7-2 and TRBJ2-5, with 7 bases identical to TRBD1. The germline V gene has CDR1 SGHTA and CDR2 FQGNSA. The CDR3 extends over 14 amino acids. The J segment lost 4 bases and the V segment lost 0 bases, leaving 2 bases of the junction unmatched. CDR3 sequence: CASSLAAGGETQYF. DNA for the CDR3: TGTGCCAGCAGCTTAGCGGCAGGGGGAGAGACCCAGTACTTC.

This clonotype has a count of ten or more. The chain recombines TRBV7-2 with TRBJ2-2; 8 nucleotides match TRBD2. The length of the CDR3 is 15 residues. V dropped 3 bases and J dropped 5; count of bases not matched to a gene: 5. Germline V gene sequence: CDR1 SGHTA, CDR2 FQGNSA. In DNA form, the CDR3 reads TGTGCCAGCAGCTTGGTGCGACTAGCGACCGGGGAGCTGTTTTTT. Translation gives CASSLVRLATGELFF.

This chain joins TRBV5-1 and TRBJ2-3; 10 bases fit TRBD2. This CDR3 is 18 amino acids long. The germline V gene encodes CDR1 SGHRS and CDR2 YFSETQ. Germline trimming cut 0 bases from V and 1 base from J; bases unmatched to any gene: 8. The DNA of the CDR3 is TGCGCCAGCAGCTTGGGGGGGGCTAGCGGGGGTCGCACAGATACGCAGTATTTT. It specifies CASSLGGASGGRTDTQYF.

As concerns this clonotype: A read error may be the cause here, since a much bigger clone is one base away. The chain has TRBV7-2 and TRBJ1-5; maybe TRBD1 (5 bases). V shed 7 bases and J shed 3 bases, with 16 bases lying between them. CDR3 length: 15 residues. Per the germline V gene, CDR1 is SGHTA and CDR2 is FQGNSA. CDR3 DNA sequence: TGTGCCAGCAATTTCGGGGGGTCCTACAATCAGCCCCAGCATTTT. Translation: CASNFGGSYNQPQHF.

V and J are TRBV5-1 and TRBJ2-2, with unresolved D. Germline lookup yields CDR1 SGHRS and CDR2 YFSETQ. This CDR3 has 14 amino acids. V was cut by 3 bases and J by 3 bases, with 9 bases left in between. The CDR3 loop is CASSWPLDTGELFF. The CDR3 nucleotides read TGCGCCAGCAGCTGGCCCTTGGACACCGGGGAGCTGTTTTTT.

There are many counts of this clonotype. The genes are TRBV29-1 and TRBJ2-1; 9 bases are shared with TRBD1. V shed 3 bases, J shed 8 bases, and the junction held 8 bases outside the gene matches. Looked up from germline, CDR1 is SQVTM and CDR2 is ANQGSEA. This CDR3 spans 14 amino acids. CDR3 protein: CSVERGDRADEQFF. CDR3 sequence (DNA): TGCAGCGTTGAGCGCGGGGACAGGGCAGATGAGCAGTTCTTC.

This clonotype was detected many times. The chain uses TRBV7-2 and TRBJ2-1; D gene ambiguous. The CDR3 extends over 12 amino acids. Trimming stripped 5 bases from V and 5 bases from J, with 7 bases between. CDR1 is SGHTA and CDR2 is FQGNSA in the germline V gene. CDR3 DNA sequence: TGTGCCAGCAGCCCGGCGGACAATGAGCAGTTCTTC. Its protein product is CASSPADNEQFF.